These 20 T cell receptor beta chains were sequenced from one sample in a study of blood T cell repertoires in COVID-19. The data were produced by immunoSEQ multiplex PCR, yet TCRdb's version contains in-frame clones alone and is incomplete. The table lists around 70,000 clones, about 88% of them singletons, with 1.4% to 1.5% in the top ten. The sequencing sample was made of peripheral blood. The receptors come from a man aged 50 to 59 with acute or convalescent COVID-19.

The J gene is TRBJ1-3, the V gene TRBV19; TRBD1 agrees at 9 bases. The CDR3 has 16 amino acids. V lost 7 bases, J lost 0 bases, and 7 bases stayed unmatched. Germline V CDR1 and CDR2: LNHDA, SQIVND (reference sequence). The CDR3 nucleotides are TGTGCCAGTAACCGCCGGGACAGGGCCTCTGGAAACACCATATATTTT. Its translation: CASNRRDRASGNTIYF.

This chain connects TRBV28 to TRBJ2-5; 7 bases line up with TRBD1. The germline gives CDR1 MDHEN, CDR2 SYDVKM. The CDR3 has 17 residues. Trimming at V came to 5 bases and at J to 2 bases, leaving 14 bases not matched to a gene. The CDR3 DNA follows: TGTGCCAGCAGTGCCAACCGGGACAGAATTTCTCAAGAGACCCAGTACTTC. Translated: CASSANRDRISQETQYF.

This chain's CDR3 is CSVDLERSGRTDTQYF. For the CDR3, the DNA is TGCAGCGTTGATCTCGAGCGTAGTGGTAGGACAGATACGCAGTATTTT. The genes are TRBV29-1 and TRBJ2-3, with D unresolved. This CDR3 region has 16 residues. With 3 bases removed from V and 3 bases from J, the gap between germline ends came to 19 bases. CDR1 and CDR2 (germline): SQVTM, ANQGSEA.

The chain couples TRBV7-5 to TRBJ2-5; the tabulated D call, TRBD1, remains unverified against the DNA. TRBV7-5 is termed a pseudogene. The CDR3 contains 16 residues. The CDR3 loop is CVRSLAHDRVKETQYF. For the CDR3, the DNA is TGTGTCAGAAGCTTAGCCCACGACAGGGTTAAGGAGACCCAGTACTTC.

The V and J genes are TRBV24-1 and TRBJ1-1; D is unresolved. There are 13 residues in the CDR3. Between the trimmed V and J ends, which lost 4 bases and 7 bases, there was a span of 12 bases. Germline loops: CDR1 KGHDR, CDR2 SFDVKD. Here the CDR3 DNA reads TGTGCCACCAGTGACCCCGACTTAGATGAAGCTTTCTTT. Translated, it gives CATSDPDLDEAFF.

J is TRBJ2-7 and V is TRBV28; 7 bases agree with TRBD2. The CDR3 consists of 14 residues. Germline CDR1 and CDR2: MDHEN and SYDVKM. The ends lost 5 bases at V and 4 bases at J; junction bases unmatched: 8. CDR3 DNA sequence: TGTGCCAGCAGTCTGACGTGGGGGGGATACGAGCAGTACTTC. Translated, it gives CASSLTWGGYEQYF.

This clone was picked up a small number of times. The chain couples TRBV4-2 to TRBJ2-5; 7 positions match TRBD2. CDR1 and CDR2 from the germline V gene are LGHNA and YNFKEQ. The CDR3 extends over 15 amino acids. V lost 0 bases, J lost 5 bases, and 6 bases stayed unmatched. The CDR3 coding sequence is TGTGCCAGCAGCCAAGATGGGCGGGAGAGGGAGACCCAGTACTTC. This encodes CASSQDGRERETQYF.

The genes are TRBV5-6 and TRBJ2-3; 9 positions agree with TRBD2. V lost 7 bases to trimming and J lost 3 bases; unmatched junction nucleotides: 6. The CDR3 contains 14 residues. CDR1 is SGHDT, CDR2 YYEEEE, per germline. The CDR3 bases are TGTGCCAGCTCCGGGACTAGCCGTACAGATACGCAGTATTTT. Protein product: CASSGTSRTDTQYF.

This rearrangement joins TRBV28 to TRBJ2-7; D is perhaps TRBD1 (5 bases). The CDR3 consists of 11 residues. With 10 bases removed from V and 4 bases from J, the gap between germline ends came to 11 bases. The germline CDR1 and CDR2 sequences are MDHEN and SYDVKM. CDR3 region: CAIQQEYEQYF. As DNA, the CDR3 is TGTGCCATCCAACAGGAGTACGAGCAGTACTTC.

The rearrangement uses TRBV19 and TRBJ2-1; TRBD2 matches at 9 bases. Germline values: CDR1 LNHDA, CDR2 SQIVND (reference sequence). The CDR3 is 16 residues long. The V segment lost 4 bases and the J segment 5 bases; nucleotides outside the gene matches: 9. The CDR3 DNA sequence: TGTGCCAGTAGTACCTATAGCGGGAGAGGGAACAATGAGCAGTTCTTC. This sequence encodes CASSTYSGRGNNEQFF. Full variable domain (outside the CDR3, taken from reference TRBV19 and TRBJ2-1): DGGITQSPKYLFRKEGQNVTLSCEQNLNHDAMYWYRQDPGQGLRLIYYSQIVNDFQKGDIAEGYSVSREKKESFPLTVTSAQKNPTAFYLCASSTYSGRGNNEQFFGPGTRLTVL.

The rearrangement links TRBV9 to TRBJ2-5; D uncertain. This CDR3 region has 15 residues. The V end lost 4 bases, the J end lost 3 bases, and 16 bases lay between the germline ends. Germline V gene lookup returns CDR1 SGDLS and CDR2 YYNGEE. CDR3 coding DNA: TGTGCCAGCAGCCCCCAAGACTTGATTAAAGAGACCCAGTACTTC. Its translation: CASSPQDLIKETQYF.

The V gene is TRBV2, the J gene TRBJ1-6; 7 bases are shared with TRBD1. The germline V gene encodes CDR1 SNHLY and CDR2 FYNNEI. The junction had 12 bases not matched to a gene; V was cut back by 6 bases and J by 10 bases. CDR3 size: 15 residues. The CDR3 is CASRGGQAWRSPLHF. The CDR3 DNA reads TGTGCCAGCAGAGGTGGACAGGCCTGGAGGTCACCCCTCCACTTT.

The CDR3 loop is CASRLTYGNTIYF. CDR3 in DNA: TGTGCCAGCAGGTTAACTTATGGAAACACCATATATTTT. This chain connects TRBV6-5 to TRBJ1-3; unclear D gene. The CDR3 is 13 amino acids. Germline V gene lookup returns CDR1 MNHEY and CDR2 SVGAGI. With 6 bases removed from V and 3 bases from J, the gap between germline ends came to 9 bases.

This clone was picked up one time. V and J are TRBV6-5 and TRBJ2-3; D gene ambiguous. This CDR3 spans 13 amino acids. Germline assignment: CDR1 MNHEY and CDR2 SVGAGI. V lost 8 bases, J lost 6 bases, and 15 bases lay in between. This CDR3 is CASSTIPRDTQYF. In nucleotides, the CDR3 is TGTGCCAGCTCCACCATTCCGCGCGATACGCAGTATTTT.

The chain joins TRBV6-5 to TRBJ2-7; no clear D. V was trimmed by 2 bases and J by 0 bases, leaving 5 bases between them. The length of the CDR3 is 13 residues. Germline V gene data show CDR1 as MNHEY and CDR2 as SVGAGI. The CDR3 region has the DNA TGTGCCAGCAGTTACGGCAACTCCTACGAGCAGTACTTC. This gives the protein CASSYGNSYEQYF.

The chain uses TRBV13 and TRBJ2-7, with TRBD1 matching over 11 bases. There are 16 residues in the CDR3. Unmatched junction bases numbered 4, after V lost 0 bases and J lost 3 bases. Germline CDR1 and CDR2: PRHDT and FYEKMQ (reference sequence). As DNA, the CDR3 is TGTGCCAGCAGCTTAGGCCCGGGACAGGGGGGCTACGAGCAGTACTTC. As protein: CASSLGPGQGGYEQYF.

A single count supports this clone. The chain joins TRBV7-2 to TRBJ2-1; no definite D call. Deletions cut 0 bases from V and 7 bases from J, with 13 bases between. CDR3 length equals 15 residues. Germline V lookup: CDR1 SGHTA, CDR2 FQGNSA. CDR3 nucleotides: TGTGCCAGCAGCTTAGCTCTCGCTAGTACGAATGAGCAGTTCTTC. Its translation is CASSLALASTNEQFF.

This chain uses TRBV27 with TRBJ2-1; D might be TRBD2 (5 bases). Germline CDR1 MNHEY, CDR2 SMNVEV (reference sequence). The CDR3 extends over 15 amino acids. Trimming left V 2 bases short and J 0 bases short, with 8 bases between. This CDR3 reads CASSLIGSSYNEQFF. CDR3 nucleotide sequence: TGTGCCAGCAGTTTAATTGGGAGCTCCTACAATGAGCAGTTCTTC.

This chain uses TRBV6-1 with TRBJ1-2, with 8 positions matching TRBD1. The CDR3 loop spans 16 amino acids. V shed 3 bases and J 3 bases; nucleotides not matched to a gene: 9. Germline-derived CDR1 and CDR2 are MNHNS and SASEGT. CDR3 DNA sequence: TGTGCCAGCAGTGATGGTCCCAGGGGGCGAGACTATGGCTACACCTTC. This gives the protein CASSDGPRGRDYGYTF.

The CDR3 loop reads CASSTRQGTGELFF. CDR3 DNA sequence: TGTGCCAGCAGCACCCGACAGGGGACCGGGGAGCTGTTTTTT. The V call is TRBV5-4, the J call TRBJ2-2, with 8 positions matching TRBD1. The V segment lost 4 bases and the J segment 5 bases; nucleotides outside the gene matches: 4. This CDR3 contains 14 residues. Germline V gene sequence: CDR1 SGHNT, CDR2 YYREEE (reference sequence).